This T cell receptor (beta chain) originates from a study of T-cell reconstitution after alpha-beta-depleted transplantation in children. The authors prepared the TCRbeta library with unique molecular identifiers. MiXCR, applied by TCRdb to the PCR reads, yields one record per CDR3 protein. The table has around 400,000 distinct CDR3 sequences, 11% seen once. Germline V CDR1 and CDR2: LNHDA, SQIVND (reference sequence). Trimming left V 6 bases short and J 2 bases short, with 10 bases between. The CDR3 runs to 13 residues. Specimen: PBMCs from the stem cell graft donor, collected from the stem cell graft. The chain recombines TRBV19 with TRBJ2-5; D is perhaps TRBD1 or TRBD2 (6 bases each). The source is a human donor who donated a stem cell graft to a child with acute myeloid leukemia. The CDR3 DNA sequence: TGTGCCAGTAGACAGGGACTTCAAGAGACCCAGTACTTC. It encodes CASRQGLQETQYF. Variable domain in full (rest from reference TRBV19 and TRBJ2-5): DGGITQSPKYLFRKEGQNVTLSCEQNLNHDAMYWYRQDPGQGLRLIYYSQIVNDFQKGDIAEGYSVSREKKESFPLTVTSAQKNPTAFYLCASRQGLQETQYFGPGTRLLVL.